This TCR beta chain appears in the sequencing data of a study of T cell repertoires in cytomegalovirus infection. In this sample, this clonotype turned up a few times. What it binds is not known. Study-level findings and limits: Carriage of CMV together with the relevant HLA was identifiable through cumulative public TCR beta family frequency. It was HLA-C-restricted CMV-specific TCR beta clonotypes that dominated the response ex vivo.

The germline V gene encodes CDR1 SEHNR and CDR2 FQNEAQ (reference sequence). The V gene lost 0 bases and the J gene lost 6 bases, with 9 bases spanning the gap. This CDR3 contains 14 residues. TCRdb processed the reads anew with MiXCR; each CDR3 protein has one entry. The data hold some 700,000 distinct CDR3 sequences, with less than 40% observed a single time. Sequencing input: PBMCs. The sequence came from a human donor in good health (CMV status not recorded). Some clones in this sample may be carry-over from other donors' samples. The chain links TRBV7-9 to TRBJ2-1, with D possibly being TRBD2 (6 bases). The CDR3 reads CASSLAGRFNEQFF. CDR3 nucleotides: TGTGCCAGCAGCTTAGCAGGGAGGTTCAATGAGCAGTTCTTC.